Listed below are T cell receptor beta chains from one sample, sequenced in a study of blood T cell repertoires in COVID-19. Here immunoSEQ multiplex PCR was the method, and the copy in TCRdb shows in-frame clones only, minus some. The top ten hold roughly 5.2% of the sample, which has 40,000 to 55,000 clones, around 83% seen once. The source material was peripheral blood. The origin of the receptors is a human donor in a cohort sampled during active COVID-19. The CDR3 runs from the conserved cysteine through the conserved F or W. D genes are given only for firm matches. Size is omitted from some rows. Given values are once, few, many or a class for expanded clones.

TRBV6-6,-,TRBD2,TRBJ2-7,TGTGCCAGCAGTTACTCGCCGGGGGGTTCCTACGAGCAGTACTTC,CASSYSPGGSYEQYF
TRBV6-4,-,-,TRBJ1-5,TGTGCCAGCAGTGTACAGGGTCAGCCCCAGCATTTT,CASSVQGQPQHF
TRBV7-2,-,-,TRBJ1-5,TGTGCCAGCAGCTTTAATCCGAGCAATCAGCCCCAGCATTTT,CASSFNPSNQPQHF
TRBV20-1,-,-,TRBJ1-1,TGCAGTGCTAGTGATGGGGGCTTTCAGGTTAGCACTGAAGCTTTCTTT,CSASDGGFQVSTEAFF
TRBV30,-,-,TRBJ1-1,TGTGCCTGGAGTGACAGGGTTGAGACTGAAGCTTTCTTT,CAWSDRVETEAFF
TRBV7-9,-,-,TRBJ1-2,TGTGCCAGCAGCTTAATACCCCCAGGGCCCGAGAAGGATGGCTACACCTTC,CASSLIPPGPEKDGYTF
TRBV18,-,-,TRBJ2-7,TGTGCCAGCTCACCCACCGGGACTGGACACTACGAGCAGTACTTC,CASSPTGTGHYEQYF
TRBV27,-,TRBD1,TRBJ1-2,TGTGCCAGCAGTCCCGCGGGACAGGGAGGGGGCTACACCTTC,CASSPAGQGGGYTF
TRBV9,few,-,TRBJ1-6,TGTGCCAGCAGCGTAGCTCGCGGGAAGTCCTATAATTCACCCCTCCACTTT,CASSVARGKSYNSPLHF
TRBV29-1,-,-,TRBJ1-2,TGCAGCGCAGTGACGGGAAACTATGGCTACACCTTC,CSAVTGNYGYTF
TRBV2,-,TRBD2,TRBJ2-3,TGTGCCAGCGAAGTGGGGGGGTTCACAGATACGCAGTATTTT,CASEVGGFTDTQYF
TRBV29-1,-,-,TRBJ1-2,TGCAGCGGACAGGAAGCCTATGGCTACACCTTC,CSGQEAYGYTF
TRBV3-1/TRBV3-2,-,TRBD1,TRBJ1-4,TGTGCCAGCAGCCTGCGGACAGGTGGAGATGAAAAACTGTTTTTT,CASSLRTGGDEKLFF
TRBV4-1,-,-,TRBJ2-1,TGCGCCAGCAGCCCTAGGTCGGGGGGCGAGCAGTTCTTC,CASSPRSGGEQFF
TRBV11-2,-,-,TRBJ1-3,TGTGCCAGCAGCCGGTACGGCTCTGGAAACACCATATATTTT,CASSRYGSGNTIYF
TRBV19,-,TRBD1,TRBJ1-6,TGTGCCAGTAGTTGGCAGGGGGGATCACCCCTCCACTTT,CASSWQGGSPLHF
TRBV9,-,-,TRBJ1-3,TGTGCCAGCAGCGTGGCCGCGGGGGACTCTGGAAACACCATATATTTT,CASSVAAGDSGNTIYF
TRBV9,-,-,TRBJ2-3,TGTGCCAGCAGCGTAGGACGGCGGGACACAGATACGCAGTATTTT,CASSVGRRDTDTQYF
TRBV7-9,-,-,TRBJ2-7,TGTGCCAGCAGCTTAGGAGGCGACTACGAGCAGTACTTC,CASSLGGDYEQYF
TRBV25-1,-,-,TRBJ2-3,TGTGCCAGCAGTGACCGCGGGGTCACAGATACGCAGTATTTT,CASSDRGVTDTQYF
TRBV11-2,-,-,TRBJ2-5,TGTGCCAGCAGCCCGCAGGGAACTGTAAAGACCCAGTACTTC,CASSPQGTVKTQYF
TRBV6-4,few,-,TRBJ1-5,TGTGCCAGCTGGCACAGCTATAGCAATCAGCCCCAGCATTTT,CASWHSYSNQPQHF
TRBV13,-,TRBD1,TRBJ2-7,TGTGCCAGCAGCTTACGGGCGGGACAGGGCACCGAGCAGTACTTC,CASSLRAGQGTEQYF
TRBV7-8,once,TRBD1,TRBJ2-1,TGTGCCAGCAGCCGCCGGGACAGACCTCCGAATGAGCAGTTCTTC,CASSRRDRPPNEQFF
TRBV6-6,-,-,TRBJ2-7,TGTGCCAGCAGTTACTGGGAACGGGGGTTTTACGAGCAGTACTTC,CASSYWERGFYEQYF
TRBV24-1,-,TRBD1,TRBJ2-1,TGTGCCACCGGGAAGGGGGCGGGCAATGAGCAGTTCTTC,CATGKGAGNEQFF
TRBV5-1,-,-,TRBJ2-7,TGCGCCAGCAGCACTGGACTTCTCAACGAGCAGTACTTC,CASSTGLLNEQYF
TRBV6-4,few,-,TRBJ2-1,TGTGCCAGCAGTGTAACAGGGTTGAATGAGCAGTTCTTC,CASSVTGLNEQFF
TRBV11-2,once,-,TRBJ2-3,TGTGCCAGCAGCCCCCGGAGGGGGGGCGCAGATACGCAGTATTTT,CASSPRRGGADTQYF
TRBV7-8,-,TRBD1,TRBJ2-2,TGTGCCAGCAGGCCCCCCACCGGGACAGGTAGCGGGGAGCTGTTTTTT,CASRPPTGTGSGELFF
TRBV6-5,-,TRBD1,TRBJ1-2,TGTGCCAGCGGGGGGACAGGGAGGGACTATGGCTACACCTTC,CASGGTGRDYGYTF
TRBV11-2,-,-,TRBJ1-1,TGTGCCAGCAGTGTGGCGGGGCAAGTGAACACTGAAGCTTTCTTT,CASSVAGQVNTEAFF
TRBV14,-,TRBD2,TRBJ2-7,TGTGCCAGCAGCACCGGGACTAGTCACGAGCAGTACTTC,CASSTGTSHEQYF
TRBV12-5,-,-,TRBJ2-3,TGTGCTAGTGGCTCCCAAGGGGTTGGAGATACGCAGTATTTT,CASGSQGVGDTQYF
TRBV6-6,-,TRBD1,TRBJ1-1,TGTGCCAGCAGACCAGGCGGGACAGGCGGTACTGAAGCTTTCTTT,CASRPGGTGGTEAFF
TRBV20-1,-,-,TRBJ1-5,TGCAGTGCCAGGGCCGGGCCCCAGCATTTT,CSARAGPQHF
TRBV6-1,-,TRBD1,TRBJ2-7,TGTGCCAGCAGTGGACAGGGGGGGGGCACCTCCTACGAGCAGTACTTC,CASSGQGGGTSYEQYF
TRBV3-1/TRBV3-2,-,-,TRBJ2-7,TGTGCCAGCAGCCGGGATGGGGCAGGCCGCGAGCAGTACTTC,CASSRDGAGREQYF
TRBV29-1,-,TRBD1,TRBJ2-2,TGCAGCTCACAGGGGGCAAACACCGGGGAGCTGTTTTTT,CSSQGANTGELFF
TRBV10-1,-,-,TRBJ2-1,TGCGCCAGCAGTGAGCCCAACAGCCCCGAGCAGTTCTTC,CASSEPNSPEQFF
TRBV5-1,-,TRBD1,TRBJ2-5,TGCGCCAGCTCAAGGACAGGGGTAGAGACCCAGTACTTC,CASSRTGVETQYF
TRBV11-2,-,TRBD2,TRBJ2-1,TGTGCCAGCAGCTGGACTAGCGGGGGGGCCGGAAATGAGCAGTTCTTC,CASSWTSGGAGNEQFF
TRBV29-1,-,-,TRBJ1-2,TGCAGCTTAGGGGAGGCAGACTACACCTTC,CSLGEADYTF
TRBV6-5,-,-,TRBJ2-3,TGTGCCAGCAGCGCCCCAGGGGATACGCAGTATTTT,CASSAPGDTQYF
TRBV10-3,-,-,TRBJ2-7,TGTGCCATCTCCCGGGACACCCTCTACGAGCAGTACTTC,CAISRDTLYEQYF
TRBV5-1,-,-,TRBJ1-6,TGCGCCAGCAGCTTGGTTTGGGGGGATTCACCCCTCCACTTT,CASSLVWGDSPLHF
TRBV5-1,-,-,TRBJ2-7,TGCGCCAGCAGAGAGCAATGGGGGGAGAACTACGAGCAGTACTTC,CASREQWGENYEQYF
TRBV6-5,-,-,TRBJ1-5,TGTGGGGGGGGGACCGGTCAGCCCCAGCATTTT,CGGGTGQPQHF
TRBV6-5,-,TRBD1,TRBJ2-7,TGTGCCAGCAGTTCCCAGGGGACAGGGACGGCTCGGTGGAACTTC,CASSSQGTGTARWNF
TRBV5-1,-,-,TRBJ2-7,TGCGCCAGCAGCTCCTCGGCGGGGGCCGTTTCCTACGAGCAGTACTTC,CASSSSAGAVSYEQYF
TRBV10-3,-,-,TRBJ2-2,TGTGCCATCAGTGAGTCACCTAGCGATATTGCCGGGGAGCTGTTTTTT,CAISESPSDIAGELFF
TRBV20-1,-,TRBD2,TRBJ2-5,TGCAGTGCTAGTGCCCTAGCGGGGGAAGAGACCCAGTACTTC,CSASALAGEETQYF
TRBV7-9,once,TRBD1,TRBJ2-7,TGTGCCAGCAGCTTCCGGGACAGGGCCTACGAGCAGTACTTC,CASSFRDRAYEQYF
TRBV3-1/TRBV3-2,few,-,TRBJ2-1,TGTGCCAGCAGCCTAAGAGGTGAGCAGTTCTTC,CASSLRGEQFF